What follows is one T cell receptor beta chain and its context. Its specificity is unknown. These data are taken from a study of PD-1 blockade in classical Hodgkin lymphoma. Germline V gene data show CDR1 as MGHRA and CDR2 as YSYEKL. V dropped 0 bases and J dropped 0 bases, with 15 bases sitting between them. The CDR3 is made up of 18 amino acids. Here immunoSEQ multiplex PCR was the method, and the copy in TCRdb shows in-frame clones only, minus some. The sample lists approximately 110,000 clones, approximately 90% occurring once. The time point is: cycle 4 day 1 (C4D1), after 6 weeks of nivolumab. Each patient relapsed following autologous stem cell transplantation, and prior brentuximab vedotin exposure differed. Overall study results and limits: Diversity in CD4+ TCRs, unlike that measured in CD8+ TCRs, had risen significantly by C4D1. Diminished baseline TCR diversity has been reported in newly diagnosed patients relative to healthy donors. The study found complete responders had baseline diversity similar to newly diagnosed patients. Nothing has yet pinned down what causes the repertoire differences, possibly disease activity or prior therapy.

The origin of this receptor is a human donor with classical Hodgkin lymphoma. The material was peripheral blood mononuclear cells (PBMCs), obtained before the fourth cycle of nivolumab. The chain recombines TRBV4-1 with TRBJ1-3; D perhaps matches TRBD1 (6 bases). CDR3 DNA: TGCGCCAGCAGCCAAGATACCCCTCAGGGGTCCTCTGGAAACACCATATATTTT. This sequence encodes CASSQDTPQGSSGNTIYF.